This T cell receptor (beta chain) was profiled in a study of T cells in Graves' hyperthyroidism and ophthalmopathy. Amplification of TCR beta CDR3 regions was performed using RNA transcripts as template. TCR CDR3 regions were first amplified by RT-PCR with HTBI primers. TCRdb re-derived calls from the multiplex PCR reads in MiXCR, one entry per CDR3 protein. The data contain around 340,000 distinct CDR3 sequences, approximately 18% of them singletons. Regarding the study as a whole: Onset of ophthalmopathy came a median approximately 6 months after the model predicted it. Separation of ophthalmopathy from stable hyperthyroidism was achieved by a 13 V-J model.

V was cut by 1 base and J by 2 bases, with 15 bases left in between. The CDR3 contains 18 residues. CDR1 is LGHNA and CDR2 is YNFKEQ in the germline V gene. To note about this clonotype: Its antigen is unknown.

Sequenced material: blood. This clonotype was sampled from a woman in her twenties or thirties with Graves' hyperthyroidism that later progressed to Graves' ophthalmopathy. The chain carries TRBV4-2 and TRBJ2-6; D is possibly TRBD2 (5 bases). In DNA, the CDR3 is TGTGCCAGCAGCCAAGTTTCGGTCCGGAGGACTGGGGCCAACGTCCTGACTTTC. Its protein is CASSQVSVRRTGANVLTF.